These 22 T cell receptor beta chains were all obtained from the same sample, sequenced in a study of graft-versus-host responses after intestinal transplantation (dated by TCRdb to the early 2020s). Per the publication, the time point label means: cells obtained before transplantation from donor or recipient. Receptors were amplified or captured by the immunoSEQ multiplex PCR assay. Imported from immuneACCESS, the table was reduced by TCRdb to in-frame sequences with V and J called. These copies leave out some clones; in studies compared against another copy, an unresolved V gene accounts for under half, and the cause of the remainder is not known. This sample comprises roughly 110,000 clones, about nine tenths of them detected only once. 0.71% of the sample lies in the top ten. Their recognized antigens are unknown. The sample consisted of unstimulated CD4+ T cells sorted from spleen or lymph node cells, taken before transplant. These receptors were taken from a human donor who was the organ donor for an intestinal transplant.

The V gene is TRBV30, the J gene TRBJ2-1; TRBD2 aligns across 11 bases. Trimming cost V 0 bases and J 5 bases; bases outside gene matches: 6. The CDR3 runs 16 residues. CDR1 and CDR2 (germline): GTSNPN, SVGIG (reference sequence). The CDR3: CAWSVWASGRNNEQFF. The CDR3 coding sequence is TGTGCCTGGAGTGTTTGGGCTAGCGGGAGGAACAATGAGCAGTTCTTC.

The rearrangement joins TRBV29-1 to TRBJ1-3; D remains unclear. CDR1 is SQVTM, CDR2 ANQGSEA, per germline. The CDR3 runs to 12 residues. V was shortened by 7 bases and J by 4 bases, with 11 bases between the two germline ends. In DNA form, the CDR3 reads TGCAGCGCCAGGTTTGCAGGAAACACCATATATTTT. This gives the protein CSARFAGNTIYF.

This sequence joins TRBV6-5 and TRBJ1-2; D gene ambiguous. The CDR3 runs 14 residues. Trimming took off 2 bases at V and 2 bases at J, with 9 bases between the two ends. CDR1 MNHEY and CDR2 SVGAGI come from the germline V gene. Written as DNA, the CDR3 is TGTGCCAGCAGTTACGGGGATCGCAACTATGGCTACACCTTC. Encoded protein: CASSYGDRNYGYTF.

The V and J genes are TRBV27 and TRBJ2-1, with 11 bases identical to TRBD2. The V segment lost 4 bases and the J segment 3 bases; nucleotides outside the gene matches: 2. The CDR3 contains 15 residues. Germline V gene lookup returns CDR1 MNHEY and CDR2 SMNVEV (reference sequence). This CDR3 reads CASSSSGRIYNEQFF. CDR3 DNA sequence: TGTGCCAGCAGTTCTAGCGGGAGGATCTACAATGAGCAGTTCTTC.

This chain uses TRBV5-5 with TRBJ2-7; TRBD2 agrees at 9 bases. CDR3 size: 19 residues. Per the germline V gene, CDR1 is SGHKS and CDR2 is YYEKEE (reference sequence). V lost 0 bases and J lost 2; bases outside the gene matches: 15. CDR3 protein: CASSLERAGGSGRPYEQYF. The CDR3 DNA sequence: TGTGCCAGCAGCTTGGAACGAGCGGGGGGCTCCGGTCGGCCCTACGAGCAGTACTTC.

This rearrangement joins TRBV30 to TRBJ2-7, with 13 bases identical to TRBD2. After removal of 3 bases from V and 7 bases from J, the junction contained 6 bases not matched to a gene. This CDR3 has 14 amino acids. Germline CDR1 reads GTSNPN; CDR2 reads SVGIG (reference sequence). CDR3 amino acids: CAWSGTSGIAEQYF. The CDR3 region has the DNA TGTGCCTGGAGCGGGACTAGCGGGATTGCGGAGCAGTACTTC.

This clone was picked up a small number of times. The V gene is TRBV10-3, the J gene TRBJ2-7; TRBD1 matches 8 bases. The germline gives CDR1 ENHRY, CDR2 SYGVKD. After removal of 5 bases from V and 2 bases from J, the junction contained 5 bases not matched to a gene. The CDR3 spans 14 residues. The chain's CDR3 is CAISPGQGAYEQYF. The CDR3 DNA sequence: TGTGCCATCAGTCCCGGACAGGGAGCCTACGAGCAGTACTTC.

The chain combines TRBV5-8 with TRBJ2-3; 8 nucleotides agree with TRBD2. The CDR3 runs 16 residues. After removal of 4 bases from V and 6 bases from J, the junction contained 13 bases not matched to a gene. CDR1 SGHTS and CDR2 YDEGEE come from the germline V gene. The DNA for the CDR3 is TGTGCCAGCAGCGTGCTGCTAGCGGGTTTATCGGATACGCAGTATTTT. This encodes CASSVLLAGLSDTQYF.

CDR3 sequence reads: CASSGTPRANYGYTF. CDR3 DNA: TGCGCCAGCAGCGGGACCCCGAGAGCTAACTATGGCTACACCTTC. The chain carries TRBV4-1 and TRBJ1-2, with D possibly TRBD1 on 5 matching bases. Trimming left V 5 bases short and J 0 bases short, with 13 bases between. This CDR3 is built from 15 residues. CDR1 MGHRA and CDR2 YSYEKL come from the germline V gene.

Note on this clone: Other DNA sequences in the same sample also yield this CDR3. The CDR3: CASSLGSGANVLTF. The CDR3 region has the DNA TGTGCCAGCAGTTTAGGCTCTGGGGCCAACGTCCTGACTTTC. The V gene is TRBV27, the J gene TRBJ2-6; D uncertain. The CDR3 has 14 residues. Germline V gene data show CDR1 as MNHEY and CDR2 as SMNVEV (reference sequence). V gave up 2 bases and J gave up 0 bases, with 2 bases separating them.

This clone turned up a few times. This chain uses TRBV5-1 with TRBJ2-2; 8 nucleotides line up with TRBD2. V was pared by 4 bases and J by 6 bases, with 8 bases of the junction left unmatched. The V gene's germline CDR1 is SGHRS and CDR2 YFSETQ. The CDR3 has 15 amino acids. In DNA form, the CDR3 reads TGCGCCAGCAGCATCGGGGGGGGCCCCGCCGGGGAGCTGTTTTTT. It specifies CASSIGGGPAGELFF. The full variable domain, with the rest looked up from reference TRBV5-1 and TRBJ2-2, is KAGVTQTPRYLIKTRGQQVTLSCSPISGHRSVSWYQQTPGQGLQFLFEYFSETQRNKGNFPGRFSGRQFSNSRSEMNVSTLELGDSALYLCASSIGGGPAGELFFGEGSRLTVL.

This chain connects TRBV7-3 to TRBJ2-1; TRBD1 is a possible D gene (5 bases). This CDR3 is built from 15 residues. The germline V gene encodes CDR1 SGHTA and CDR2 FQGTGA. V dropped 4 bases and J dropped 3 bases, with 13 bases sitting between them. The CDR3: CASSSTERLYNEQFF. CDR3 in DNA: TGTGCCAGCAGCTCGACAGAAAGACTCTACAATGAGCAGTTCTTC.

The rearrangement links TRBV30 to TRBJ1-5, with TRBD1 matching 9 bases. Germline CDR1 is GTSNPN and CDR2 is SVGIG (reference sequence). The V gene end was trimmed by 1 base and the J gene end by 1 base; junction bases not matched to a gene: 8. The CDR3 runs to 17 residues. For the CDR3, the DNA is TGTGCCTGGAGTGGGGCCTCCGGGACAGGGAGCAATCAGCCCCAGCATTTT. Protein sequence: CAWSGASGTGSNQPQHF.

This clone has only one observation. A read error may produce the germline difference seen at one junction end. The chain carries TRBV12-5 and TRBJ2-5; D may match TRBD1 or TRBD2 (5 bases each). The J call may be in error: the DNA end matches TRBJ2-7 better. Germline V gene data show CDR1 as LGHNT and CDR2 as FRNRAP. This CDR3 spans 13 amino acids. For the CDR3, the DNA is TGTGCTAGAGGTTTAAGCTCGGGGACCGAGCAGTACTTC. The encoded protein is CARGLSSGTEQYF.

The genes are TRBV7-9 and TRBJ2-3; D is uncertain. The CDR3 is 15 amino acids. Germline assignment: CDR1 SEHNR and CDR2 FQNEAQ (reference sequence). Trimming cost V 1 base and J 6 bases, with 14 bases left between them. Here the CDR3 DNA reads TGTGCCAGCAGCTTAGACCAGCGCCTCGGGGATACGCAGTATTTT. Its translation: CASSLDQRLGDTQYF.

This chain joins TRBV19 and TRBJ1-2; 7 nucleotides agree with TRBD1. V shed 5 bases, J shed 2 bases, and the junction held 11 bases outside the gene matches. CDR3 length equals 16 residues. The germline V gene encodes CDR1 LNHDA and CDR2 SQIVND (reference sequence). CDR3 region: CASSRTSDRLNYGYTF. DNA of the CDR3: TGTGCCAGTAGTCGAACCTCGGACAGGTTAAACTATGGCTACACCTTC.

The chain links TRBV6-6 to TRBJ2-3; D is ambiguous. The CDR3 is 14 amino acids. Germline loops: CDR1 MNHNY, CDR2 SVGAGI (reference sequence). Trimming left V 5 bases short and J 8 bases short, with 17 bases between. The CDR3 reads CASSTLAGSATQYF. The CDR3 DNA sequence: TGTGCCAGCAGTACCCTCGCCGGCTCAGCTACGCAGTATTTT.

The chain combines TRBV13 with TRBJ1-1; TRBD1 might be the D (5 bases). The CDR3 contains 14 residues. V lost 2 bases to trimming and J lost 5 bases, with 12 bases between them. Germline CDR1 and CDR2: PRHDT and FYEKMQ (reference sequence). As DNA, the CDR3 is TGTGCCAGCAGCTTAAGGGGCGGGGATACTGAAGCTTTCTTT. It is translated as CASSLRGGDTEAFF.

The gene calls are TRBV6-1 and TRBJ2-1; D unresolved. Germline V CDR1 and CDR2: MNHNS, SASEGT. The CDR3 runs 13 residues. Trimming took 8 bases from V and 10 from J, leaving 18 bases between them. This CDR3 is CASPKDKDREQFF. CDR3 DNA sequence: TGTGCCAGCCCCAAAGACAAGGATCGGGAGCAGTTCTTC.

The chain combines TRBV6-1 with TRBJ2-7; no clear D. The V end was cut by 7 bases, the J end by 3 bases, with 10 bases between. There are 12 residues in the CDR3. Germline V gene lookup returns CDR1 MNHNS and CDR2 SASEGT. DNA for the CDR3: TGTGCCAGCAAATCAAGGAACTACGAGCAGTACTTC. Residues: CASKSRNYEQYF.

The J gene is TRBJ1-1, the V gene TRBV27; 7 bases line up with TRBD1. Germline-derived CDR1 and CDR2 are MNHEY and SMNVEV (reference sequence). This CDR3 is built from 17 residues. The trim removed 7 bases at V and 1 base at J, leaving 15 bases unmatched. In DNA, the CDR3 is TGTGCCAGCACCCTCGGGGGGAGGGGGCTAGGGAACACTGAAGCTTTCTTT. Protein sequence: CASTLGGRGLGNTEAFF.

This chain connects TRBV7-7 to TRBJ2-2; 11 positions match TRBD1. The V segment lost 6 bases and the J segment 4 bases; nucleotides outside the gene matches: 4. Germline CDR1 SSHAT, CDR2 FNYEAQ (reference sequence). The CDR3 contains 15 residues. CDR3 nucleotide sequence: TGTGCCAGCAGTCGGACAGGGGGCGTCACCGGGGAGCTGTTTTTT. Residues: CASSRTGGVTGELFF.